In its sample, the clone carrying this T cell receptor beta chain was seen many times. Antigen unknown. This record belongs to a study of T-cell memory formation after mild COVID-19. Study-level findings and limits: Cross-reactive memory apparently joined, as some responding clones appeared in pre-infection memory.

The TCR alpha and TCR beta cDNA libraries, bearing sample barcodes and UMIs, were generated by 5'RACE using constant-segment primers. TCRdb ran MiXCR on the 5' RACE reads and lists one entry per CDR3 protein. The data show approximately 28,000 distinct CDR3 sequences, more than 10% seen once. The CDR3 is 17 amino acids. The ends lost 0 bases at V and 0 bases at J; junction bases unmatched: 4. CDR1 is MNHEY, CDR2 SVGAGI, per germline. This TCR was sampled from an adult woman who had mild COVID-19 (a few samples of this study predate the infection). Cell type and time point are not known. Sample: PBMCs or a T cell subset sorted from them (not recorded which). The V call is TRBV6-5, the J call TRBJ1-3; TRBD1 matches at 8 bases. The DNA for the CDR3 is TGTGCCAGCAGTTACTCGGTACAGGGGGTCTCTGGAAACACCATATATTTT. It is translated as CASSYSVQGVSGNTIYF.